A single sample is the source of the 14 T cell receptor beta chains below, sequenced in a study of regulatory T cells in long-lasting Graves disease. Assembly of TCR beta libraries relied on iRepertoire HTBI primers together with Arm-PCR of CDR3 regions. TCRdb processed the multiplex PCR reads anew with MiXCR; each CDR3 protein has one entry. The repertoire consists of over 300,000 distinct CDR3 sequences, with roughly 16% occurring once and the leading ten covering around a fifth. Described time point: newly diagnosed GD, antithyroid drugs for less than 3 months. Following extraction of RNA from PBMCs, that RNA was used to make the TCR library. The sequencing used peripheral blood mononuclear cells (PBMCs), collected at new diagnosis, from a patient treated with antithyroid drugs. The receptors were sampled from a female donor with Graves disease.

The genes are TRBV5-6 and TRBJ2-2; tentatively, D is TRBD2 (6 bases). CDR3 size: 16 residues. Trimming shortened V by 2 bases and J by 8 bases, and 19 bases separated the two germline ends. Germline-derived CDR1 and CDR2 are SGHDT and YYEEEE. CDR3 in DNA: TGTGCCAGCAGCTTCCGGGAGACATGGAATCCGGGGGAGCTGTTTTTT. Translated, it gives CASSFRETWNPGELFF.

This clonotype was found once. This sequence joins TRBV30 and TRBJ1-5; D unclear. The V gene's germline CDR1 is GTSNPN and CDR2 SVGIG (reference sequence). This CDR3 is built from 13 residues. Trimming stripped 2 bases from V and 7 bases from J, with 12 bases between. Here the CDR3 reads CAWSLANGQPQHF. In nucleotides, the CDR3 is TGTGCCTGGAGTCTGGCGAATGGCCAGCCCCAGCATTTT.

This clonotype was picked up many times. The chain employs TRBV6-1 and TRBJ2-1; 7 nucleotides agree with TRBD1. The CDR3 has 15 residues. CDR1 MNHNS and CDR2 SASEGT come from the germline V gene. V was clipped by 4 bases and J by 9 bases; unmatched bases: 12. CDR3 amino acids: CASSASKGQSSEQFF. The CDR3 DNA reads TGTGCCAGCAGTGCTAGCAAGGGACAGAGCTCTGAGCAGTTCTTC.

This clonotype was recorded many times. The rearrangement joins TRBV11-2 to TRBJ2-7; possible D gene TRBD1, 6 bases. This CDR3 contains 14 residues. Germline V gene lookup returns CDR1 SGHAT and CDR2 FQNNGV. Trimming removed 5 bases from V and 1 base from J, with 12 bases in between. CDR3 protein: CASSPRTDSYEQYF. The CDR3 DNA follows: TGTGCCAGCAGCCCCCGGACAGATTCCTACGAGCAGTACTTC.

This clonotype was picked up a small number of times. A read error is possible here, since a much larger clone lies one base away. The rearrangement links TRBV4-3 to TRBJ2-7, with 7 bases aligning to TRBD2. The CDR3 is 15 amino acids. Germline CDR1 and CDR2: LGHNA and YSLEER. In DNA, the CDR3 is TGCGCCAGCGGCCAAGATCCTAGCGGTGCCTACGAGCAGTACTTC. Its protein is CASGQDPSGAYEQYF.

The chain links TRBV12-3 or TRBV12-4 to TRBJ2-3; a weak D match, TRBD2 (6 bases). V lost 3 bases and J 12 bases, leaving 16 bases between the germline ends. CDR3 length: 13 residues. As DNA, the CDR3 is TGTGCCAGCAGTTTCGCTCGGGACTCACAACAGTATTTT. Its protein product is CASSFARDSQQYF.

This clonotype was counted at least ten times. The rearrangement joins TRBV9 to TRBJ2-5; the D is unclear. The germline CDR1 and CDR2 sequences are SGDLS and YYNGEE. The CDR3 length is 14 residues. Deletions cut 2 bases from V and 1 base from J, with 9 bases between. The CDR3 sequence is CASSVGSIQETQYF. CDR3 coding DNA: TGTGCCAGCAGCGTGGGATCTATCCAAGAGACCCAGTACTTC.

This chain joins TRBV12-3 or TRBV12-4 and TRBJ2-2, with 8 bases aligning to TRBD1. This CDR3 region has 15 residues. The trim removed 3 bases at V and 4 bases at J, leaving 4 bases unmatched. The CDR3 DNA is TGTGCCAGCAGTTTGGGACAGGTGACCACCGGGGAGCTGTTTTTT. This encodes CASSLGQVTTGELFF.

This clonotype has just a few counts. V usage is TRBV6-2 or TRBV6-3 and J usage is TRBJ1-2; D is unresolved. CDR1 and CDR2 from the germline V gene are MNHEY and SVGEGT. The CDR3 spans 17 residues. V was pared by 2 bases and J by 0 bases, with 16 bases between. This chain's CDR3 is CASSYPSGDGPNYGYTF. In DNA, the CDR3 is TGTGCCAGCAGTTACCCGAGTGGTGACGGACCTAACTATGGCTACACCTTC.

This clonotype showed up many times. V gene TRBV12-3 or TRBV12-4 combines with J gene TRBJ1-2, with D maybe TRBD1 (6 bases). The V gene lost 6 bases and the J gene lost 2 bases, with 16 bases spanning the gap. This CDR3 is built from 15 residues. The CDR3 region is CASRLGRTANYGYTF. CDR3 bases: TGTGCCAGCAGGCTAGGGCGGACAGCAAACTATGGCTACACCTTC.

The rearrangement links TRBV5-5 to TRBJ1-5; D remains unclear. The CDR3 consists of 12 residues. Germline V lookup: CDR1 SGHKS, CDR2 YYEKEE (reference sequence). V lost 0 bases, J lost 9 bases, and 7 bases lay in between. CDR3 sequence: CASSLGTPPQHF. CDR3 nucleotide sequence: TGTGCCAGCAGCTTGGGCACTCCGCCCCAGCATTTT.

The CDR3 sequence: CSVATSREGEDTQYF. The CDR3 region has the DNA TGCAGCGTTGCAACGTCGCGGGAGGGAGAAGATACGCAGTATTTT. This sequence joins TRBV29-1 and TRBJ2-3; 9 positions match TRBD2. The CDR3 spans 15 residues. Germline-derived CDR1 and CDR2 are SQVTM and ANQGSEA. With 4 bases clipped from V and 5 bases from J, the junction kept 10 bases outside the gene matches.

This clonotype was counted at least ten times. The V gene is TRBV3-1, the J gene TRBJ1-6; 9 bases are shared with TRBD1. The germline V gene encodes CDR1 LGHDT and CDR2 YNNKEL (reference sequence). Trimming took 2 bases from V and 10 from J; bases not matched to a gene: 3. The CDR3 contains 14 residues. Here the CDR3 DNA reads TGTGCCAGCAGCCAAACAGGGGGCAGCTCACCCCTCCACTTT. Residues: CASSQTGGSSPLHF.

Of note for this clonotype: A read error may explain this, as a much larger clone is one base away. The gene calls are TRBV3-1 and TRBJ1-5, with a possible D match to TRBD1 (6 bases). CDR1 is LGHDT and CDR2 is YNNKEL in the germline V gene (reference sequence). The CDR3 has 17 amino acids. V was trimmed by 1 base and J by 5 bases, leaving 18 bases between them. The CDR3 region is CASSQGLRTEPDQPQHF. Here the CDR3 DNA reads TGTGCCAGCAGCCAAGGTTTAAGGACAGAGCCCGATCAGCCCCAGCATTTT.